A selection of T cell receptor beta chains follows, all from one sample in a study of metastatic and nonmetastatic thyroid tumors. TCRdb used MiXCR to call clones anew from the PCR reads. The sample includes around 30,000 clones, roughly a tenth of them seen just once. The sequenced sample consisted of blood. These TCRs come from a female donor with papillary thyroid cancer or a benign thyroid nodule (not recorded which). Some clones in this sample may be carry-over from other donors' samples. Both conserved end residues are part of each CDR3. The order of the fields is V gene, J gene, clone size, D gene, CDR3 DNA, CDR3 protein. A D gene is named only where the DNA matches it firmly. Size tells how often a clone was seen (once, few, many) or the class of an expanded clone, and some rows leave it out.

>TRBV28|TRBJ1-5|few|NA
TGTGCCAGCAGTTTGTACGGGGATCAGCCCCAGCATTTT
CASSLYGDQPQHF
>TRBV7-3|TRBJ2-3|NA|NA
TGTGCCAGCAGCTTAACAGGACTGAACCTTGAGGGGCAGTATTTT
CASSLTGLNLEGQYF
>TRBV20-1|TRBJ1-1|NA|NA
TGCAAGATTCTGGGGTTGAACACTGAAGATTTCTTT
CKILGLNTEDFF
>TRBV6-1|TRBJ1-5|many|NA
TGTGCCAGCAGTGACGAGGGAGGGTCGCCCCAGCATTTT
CASSDEGGSPQHF
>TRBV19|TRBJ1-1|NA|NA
TGTGCCAGTAGTATCCCCCTCGGGGTTGGGGACACTGAAGCTTTCTTT
CASSIPLGVGDTEAFF
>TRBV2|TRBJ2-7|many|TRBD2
TGTGCCAGCAGAGCGGGGTCTCCCTACGAGCAGTACTTC
CASRAGSPYEQYF
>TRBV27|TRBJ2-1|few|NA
TGTGCCAGCGGTCGTAGGAGGTATAGAGACAATGAGCAGTTCTTC
CASGRRRYRDNEQFF
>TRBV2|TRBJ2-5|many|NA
TGTGCCAGCAGTGAAGAGGGCGGGCGAAACCTCTACTTC
CASSEEGGRNLYF
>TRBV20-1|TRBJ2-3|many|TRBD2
TGCAGTGTCCGCGGGGGGGTCGTCGGCACAGATACGCAGTATTTT
CSVRGGVVGTDTQYF
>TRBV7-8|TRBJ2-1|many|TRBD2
TGTGCCAGCAGCTTAGGGGGACTAGCCAGTAAGTTCTTC
CASSLGGLASKFF
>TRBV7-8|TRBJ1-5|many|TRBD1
TGTGCCAGCAGCAGGGGACAGCTCAATCAGCCCCAGCATTTT
CASSRGQLNQPQHF
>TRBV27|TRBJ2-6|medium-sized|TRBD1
TGTGCCAGCAGTCTACAGGGGGCGGGTTTCTCTGGGGCCAACGTCCTGACTTTC
CASSLQGAGFSGANVLTF
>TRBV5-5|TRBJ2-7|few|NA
TGTGCCAGCAGTCTGGCGCCGGGGTACGAGCAGTACTTC
CASSLAPGYEQYF
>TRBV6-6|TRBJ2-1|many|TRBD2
TGTGCCAGCACAGGGGGGGCTAGCGGGAGGAGGGGCTACAATGAGCAGTTCTTC
CASTGGASGRRGYNEQFF
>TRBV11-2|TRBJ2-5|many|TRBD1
TGTGCCAGCAGCACACGGGACAGGGACTCTTATAACCAAGAGACCCAGTACTTC
CASSTRDRDSYNQETQYF
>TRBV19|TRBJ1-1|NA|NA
TGTGCCAGTAGTGTCGAACAGGGATCTGAAGCTTTCTTT
CASSVEQGSEAFF
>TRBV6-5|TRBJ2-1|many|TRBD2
TGTGCCAGCAGTTATATGGGGGAGGGGTACAATGAGCAGTTCTTC
CASSYMGEGYNEQFF
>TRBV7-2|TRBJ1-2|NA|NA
TGTGCCAGCAGCTTAGCCGGGGGCGGCAACTATGGCTACACCTTC
CASSLAGGGNYGYTF
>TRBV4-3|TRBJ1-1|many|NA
TGCGCCAGCAGCCAGGGGGACTCGAACACTGAAGCTTTCTTT
CASSQGDSNTEAFF
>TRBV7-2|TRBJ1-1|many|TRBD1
TGTGCCAGCAGCTTAGGTGCTGTTCGGACAGGGGCTTTCTTT
CASSLGAVRTGAFF
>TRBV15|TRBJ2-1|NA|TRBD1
TGTGCATCCAGCAGAGCGGGACAGGGGATCAATGAGCAGTTCTTC
CASSRAGQGINEQFF
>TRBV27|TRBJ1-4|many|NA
TGTGCCAGCAGTTCCCTCAACGGGGGATTCAATGAAAAACTGTTTTTT
CASSSLNGGFNEKLFF
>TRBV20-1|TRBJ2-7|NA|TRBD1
TGCAGTGCTAGAGACCAATGGACAGGGCGAGGGGAGCAGTACTTC
CSARDQWTGRGEQYF
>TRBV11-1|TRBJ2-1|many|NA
TGTGCCAGCAGCTCCCCGGACTACCGAAAAAATTACAATGAGCAGTTCTTC
CASSSPDYRKNYNEQFF
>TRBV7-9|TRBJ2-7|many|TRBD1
TGTGCCAGCAGGTCCGGGACAGGGAATCTCTACGAGCAGTACTTC
CASRSGTGNLYEQYF
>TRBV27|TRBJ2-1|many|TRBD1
TGTGCCAGCAGTTTGGACAGGGCCGTATACAATGAGCAGTTCTTC
CASSLDRAVYNEQFF
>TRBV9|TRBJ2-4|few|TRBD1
TGTGCCAGCAGCCATACTGACAGGGAAGATATTCAGTACTTC
CASSHTDREDIQYF
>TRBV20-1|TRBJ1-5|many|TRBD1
TGCAGTGCACCAACAGGGGGGATCAATCAGCCCCAGCATTTT
CSAPTGGINQPQHF
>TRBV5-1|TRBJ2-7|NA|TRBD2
TGCGCCAGCAGCTTTAGAGCGGGAGGCACCCACGAGCAGTACTTC
CASSFRAGGTHEQYF
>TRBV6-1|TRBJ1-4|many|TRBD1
TGTGCCAGCAGTCCCACAGGGGCAACTAATGAAAAACTGTTTTTT
CASSPTGATNEKLFF
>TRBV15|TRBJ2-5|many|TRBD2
TGTGCCACCAGCAGAGCCGGGACTAGCGGAAACCAAGAGACCCAGTACTTC
CATSRAGTSGNQETQYF
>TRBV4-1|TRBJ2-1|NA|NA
TGCGCCAGCAGCCGCCTGGACGCCCGGGGGGACAACGAGCAGTTCTTC
CASSRLDARGDNEQFF
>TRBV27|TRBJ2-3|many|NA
TGTGCCACCTCATCCCTCACAGATACGCAGTATTTT
CATSSLTDTQYF
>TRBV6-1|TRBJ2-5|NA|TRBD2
TGTGCCAGCAGCCAAAATGACCCAGGACTAGCGGGAGTAAAAGAGACCCAGTACTTC
CASSQNDPGLAGVKETQYF
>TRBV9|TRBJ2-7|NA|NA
TGTGCCAGCAGCGAAGGGACGAGGGCCAACGAGCAGTACTTC
CASSEGTRANEQYF
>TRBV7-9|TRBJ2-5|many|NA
TGTGCCAGCAGCTCATCCCAAGAGACCCAGTACTTC
CASSSSQETQYF
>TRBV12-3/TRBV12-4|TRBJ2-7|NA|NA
TGTGCCAGCAGCAGGAGTTTTCGGGACGAGCAGTACTTC
CASSRSFRDEQYF